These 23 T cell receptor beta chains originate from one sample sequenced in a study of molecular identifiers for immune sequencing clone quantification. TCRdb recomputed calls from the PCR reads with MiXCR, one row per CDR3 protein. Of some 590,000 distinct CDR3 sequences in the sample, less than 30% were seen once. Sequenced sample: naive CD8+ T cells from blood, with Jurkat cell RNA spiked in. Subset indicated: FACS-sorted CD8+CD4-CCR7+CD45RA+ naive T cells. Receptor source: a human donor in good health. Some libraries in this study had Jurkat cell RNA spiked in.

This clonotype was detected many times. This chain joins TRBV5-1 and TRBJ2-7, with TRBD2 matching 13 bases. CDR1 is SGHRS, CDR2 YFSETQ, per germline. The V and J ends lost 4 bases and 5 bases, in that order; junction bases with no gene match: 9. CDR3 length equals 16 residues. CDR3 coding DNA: TGCGCCAGCAGCCCTGTCGGGACTAGCGGGGTCGACGAGCAGTACTTC. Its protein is CASSPVGTSGVDEQYF.

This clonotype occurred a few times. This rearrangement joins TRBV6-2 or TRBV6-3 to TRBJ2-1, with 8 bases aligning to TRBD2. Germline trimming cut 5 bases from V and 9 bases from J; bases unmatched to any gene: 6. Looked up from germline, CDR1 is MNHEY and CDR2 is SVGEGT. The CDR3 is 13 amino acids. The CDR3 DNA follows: TGTGCCAGCAGTCGCGGGGGGAGAAGTGAGCAGTTCTTC. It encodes CASSRGGRSEQFF.

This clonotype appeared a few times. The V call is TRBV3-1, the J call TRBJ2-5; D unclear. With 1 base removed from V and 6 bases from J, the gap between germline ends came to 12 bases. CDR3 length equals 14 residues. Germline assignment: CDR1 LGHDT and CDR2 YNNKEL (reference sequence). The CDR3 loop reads CASSQAVARKTQYF. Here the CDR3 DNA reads TGTGCCAGCAGCCAAGCAGTAGCCCGGAAGACCCAGTACTTC.

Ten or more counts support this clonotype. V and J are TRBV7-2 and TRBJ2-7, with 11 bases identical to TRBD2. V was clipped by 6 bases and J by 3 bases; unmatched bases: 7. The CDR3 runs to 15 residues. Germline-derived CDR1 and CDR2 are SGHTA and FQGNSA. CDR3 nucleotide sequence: TGTGCCAGCAGTCTCGGGACTAGCGGTTACTACGAGCAGTACTTC. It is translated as CASSLGTSGYYEQYF. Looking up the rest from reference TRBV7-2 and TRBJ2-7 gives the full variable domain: GAGVSQSPSNKVTEKGKDVELRCDPISGHTALYWYRQSLGQGLEFLIYFQGNSAPDKSGLPSDRFSAERTGGSVSTLTIQRTQQEDSAVYLCASSLGTSGYYEQYFGPGTRLTVT.

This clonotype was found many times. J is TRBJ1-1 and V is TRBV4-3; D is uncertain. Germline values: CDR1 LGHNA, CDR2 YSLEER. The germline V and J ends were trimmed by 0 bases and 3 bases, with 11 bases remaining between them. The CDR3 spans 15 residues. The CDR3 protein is CASSQDIGRYTEAFF. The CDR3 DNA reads TGCGCCAGCAGCCAAGATATCGGCCGGTACACTGAAGCTTTCTTT.

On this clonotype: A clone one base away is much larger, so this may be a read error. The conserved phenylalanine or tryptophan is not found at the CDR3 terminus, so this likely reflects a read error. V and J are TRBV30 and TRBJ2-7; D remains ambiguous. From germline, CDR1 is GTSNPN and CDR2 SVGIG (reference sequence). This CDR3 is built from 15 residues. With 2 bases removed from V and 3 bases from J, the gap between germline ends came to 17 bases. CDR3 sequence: CAWSPTGLKGYEQYL. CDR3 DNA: TGTGCCTGGAGTCCGACTGGTCTCAAGGGCTACGAGCAGTACCTC.

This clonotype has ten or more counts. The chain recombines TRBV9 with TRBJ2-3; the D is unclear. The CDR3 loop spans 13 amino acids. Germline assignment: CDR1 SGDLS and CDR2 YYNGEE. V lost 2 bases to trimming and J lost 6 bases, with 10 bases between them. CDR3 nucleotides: TGTGCCAGCAGCGTGGGGTTCTCGGATACGCAGTATTTT. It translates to CASSVGFSDTQYF.

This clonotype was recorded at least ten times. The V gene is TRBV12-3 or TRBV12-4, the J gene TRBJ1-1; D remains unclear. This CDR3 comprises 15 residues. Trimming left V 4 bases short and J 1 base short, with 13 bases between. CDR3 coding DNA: TGTGCCAGCAGTTCGGCACAGCTCTGGAACACTGAAGCTTTCTTT. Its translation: CASSSAQLWNTEAFF.

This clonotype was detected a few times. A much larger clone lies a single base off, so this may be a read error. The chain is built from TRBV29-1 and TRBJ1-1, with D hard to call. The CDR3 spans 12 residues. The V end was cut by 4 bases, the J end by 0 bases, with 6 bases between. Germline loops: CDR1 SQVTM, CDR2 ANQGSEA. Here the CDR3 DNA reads TGCAGCGTTGCGGATGTGAACACTGAAGCTTTCTTT. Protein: CSVADVNTEAFF.

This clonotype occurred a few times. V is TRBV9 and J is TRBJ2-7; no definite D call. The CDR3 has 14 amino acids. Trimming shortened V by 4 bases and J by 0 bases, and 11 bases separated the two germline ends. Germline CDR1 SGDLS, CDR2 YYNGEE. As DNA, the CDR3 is TGTGCCAGCAGCCCCCCCAGAGACTCCTACGAGCAGTACTTC. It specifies CASSPPRDSYEQYF.

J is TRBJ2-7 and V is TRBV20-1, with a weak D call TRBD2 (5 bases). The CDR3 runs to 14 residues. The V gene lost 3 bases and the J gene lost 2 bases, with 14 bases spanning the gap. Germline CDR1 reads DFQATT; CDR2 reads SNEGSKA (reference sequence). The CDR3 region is CSARAGGSTYEQYF. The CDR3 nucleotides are TGCAGTGCTAGGGCAGGTGGGAGCACCTACGAGCAGTACTTC.

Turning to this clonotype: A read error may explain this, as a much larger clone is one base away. CDR3 DNA sequence: TGTGCCAGCAGCGGGCGCAGGGAGTTTTCCTCTGGGGCCAACGTCCTGACTTTC. It yields the protein CASSGRREFSSGANVLTF. The J gene is TRBJ2-6, the V gene TRBV9; D possibly uses TRBD1 or TRBD2 (5 bases each). The CDR3 extends over 18 amino acids. V shed 3 bases and J shed 0 bases, with 16 bases lying between them. The germline V gene has CDR1 SGDLS and CDR2 YYNGEE.

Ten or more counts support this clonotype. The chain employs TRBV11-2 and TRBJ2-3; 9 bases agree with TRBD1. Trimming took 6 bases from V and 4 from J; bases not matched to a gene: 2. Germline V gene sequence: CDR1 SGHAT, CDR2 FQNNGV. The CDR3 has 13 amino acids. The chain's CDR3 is CASRRQGADTQYF. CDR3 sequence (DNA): TGTGCCAGCAGACGACAGGGGGCAGATACGCAGTATTTT.

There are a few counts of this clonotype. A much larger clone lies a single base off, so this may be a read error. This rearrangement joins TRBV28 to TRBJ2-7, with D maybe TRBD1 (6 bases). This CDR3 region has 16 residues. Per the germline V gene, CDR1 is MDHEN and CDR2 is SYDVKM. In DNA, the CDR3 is TGTGCCAGCAGCTTTGTGCCCGGACAGCTCTCCTACGAGCGGTACTTC. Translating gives CASSFVPGQLSYERYF.

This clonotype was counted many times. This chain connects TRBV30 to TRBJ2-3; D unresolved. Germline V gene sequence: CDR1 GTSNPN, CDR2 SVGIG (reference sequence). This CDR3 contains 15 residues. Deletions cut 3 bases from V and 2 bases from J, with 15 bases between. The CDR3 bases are TGTGCCTGGAGAAATATGGGCCGGATCACAGATACGCAGTATTTT. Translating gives CAWRNMGRITDTQYF. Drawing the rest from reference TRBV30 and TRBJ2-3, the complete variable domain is SQTIHQWPATLVQPVGSPLSLECTVEGTSNPNLYWYRQAAGRGLQLLFYSVGIGQISSEVPQNLSASRPQDRQFILSSKKLLLSDSGFYLCAWRNMGRITDTQYFGPGTRLTVL.

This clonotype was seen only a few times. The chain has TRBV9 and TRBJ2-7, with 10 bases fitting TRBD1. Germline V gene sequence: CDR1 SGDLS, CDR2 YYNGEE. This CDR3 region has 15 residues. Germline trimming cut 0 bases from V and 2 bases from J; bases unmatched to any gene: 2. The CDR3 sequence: CASSVEGTGAYEQYF. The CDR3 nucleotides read TGTGCCAGCAGCGTAGAGGGGACAGGGGCCTACGAGCAGTACTTC.

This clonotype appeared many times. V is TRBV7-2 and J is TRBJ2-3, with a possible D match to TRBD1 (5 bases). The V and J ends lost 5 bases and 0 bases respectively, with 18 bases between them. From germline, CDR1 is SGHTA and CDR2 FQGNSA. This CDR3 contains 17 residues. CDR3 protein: CASSHYGHLSSTDTQYF. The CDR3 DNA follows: TGTGCCAGCAGCCATTACGGACATCTATCTAGCACAGATACGCAGTATTTT.

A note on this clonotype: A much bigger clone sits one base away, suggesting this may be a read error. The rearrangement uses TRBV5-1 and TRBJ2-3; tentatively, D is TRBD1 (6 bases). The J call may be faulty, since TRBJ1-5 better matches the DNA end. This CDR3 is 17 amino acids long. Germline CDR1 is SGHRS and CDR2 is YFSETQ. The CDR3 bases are TGCGCCAGCAGCCCCAATCCGACTAGCGGGGGCACAGATACGCAGCATTTT. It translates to CASSPNPTSGGTDTQHF.

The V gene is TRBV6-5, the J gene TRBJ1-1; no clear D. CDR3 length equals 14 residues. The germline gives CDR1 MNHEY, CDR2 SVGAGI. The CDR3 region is CASRPLRAGPAAFF. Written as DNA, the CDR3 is TGTGCGAGCCGTCCTCTACGAGCTGGGCCTGCCGCTTTCTTT.

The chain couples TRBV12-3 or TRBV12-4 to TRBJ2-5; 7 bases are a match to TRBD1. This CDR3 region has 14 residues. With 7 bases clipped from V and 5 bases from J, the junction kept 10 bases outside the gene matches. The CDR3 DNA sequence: TGTGCCAGCACCCTTGAGGGGGCGCGGGAGACCCAGTACTTC. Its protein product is CASTLEGARETQYF.

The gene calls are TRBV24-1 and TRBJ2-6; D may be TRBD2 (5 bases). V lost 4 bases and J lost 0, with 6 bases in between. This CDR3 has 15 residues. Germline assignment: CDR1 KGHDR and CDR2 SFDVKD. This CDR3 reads CATSDTSSGANVLTF. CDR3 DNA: TGTGCCACCAGTGACACTAGCTCTGGGGCCAACGTCCTGACTTTC.

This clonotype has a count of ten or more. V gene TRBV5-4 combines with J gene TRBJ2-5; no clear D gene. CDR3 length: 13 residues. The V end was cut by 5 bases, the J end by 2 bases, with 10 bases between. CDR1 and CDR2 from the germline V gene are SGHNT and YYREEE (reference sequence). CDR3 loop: CASRMALQETQYF. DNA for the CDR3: TGTGCCAGCAGAATGGCCCTACAAGAGACCCAGTACTTC.

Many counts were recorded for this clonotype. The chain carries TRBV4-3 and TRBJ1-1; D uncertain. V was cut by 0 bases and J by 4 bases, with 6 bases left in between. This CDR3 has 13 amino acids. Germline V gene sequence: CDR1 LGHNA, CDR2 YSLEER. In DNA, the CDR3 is TGCGCCAGCAGCCAAGATGGAGGCACTGAAGCTTTCTTT. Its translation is CASSQDGGTEAFF.